This section outlines one T cell receptor beta chain sequence together with its context. The data derive from a study of shared T cell receptors in the human thymus. Produced via immunoSEQ multiplex PCR; TCRdb's table is partial and in-frame only. This sample has some 720,000 clones, with approximately 90% found just once. This CDR3 is 18 amino acids long. V lost 5 bases, J lost 5 bases, and 11 bases stayed unmatched. Per the germline V gene, CDR1 is SGHDN and CDR2 is FVKESK. These data are also associated with another study on human thymus T cells. As that report states: Donors were healthy Finnish babies undergoing corrective operations for congenital heart defects. The thymus was resected at corrective cardiac surgery. Thymic and blood repertoires showed apparently biased V and J gene usage. Related research examined unrelated individuals and reported that their thymic repertoires overlapped highly.

This sequence was found in a boy younger than two with a congenital heart defect. The gene calls are TRBV14 and TRBJ2-5, with TRBD2 matching over 16 bases. Input material: thymocytes. The CDR3 is CASSFTGTSGRAGETQYF. Here the CDR3 DNA reads TGTGCCAGCAGCTTTACCGGGACTAGCGGGAGGGCCGGGGAGACCCAGTACTTC.